These T cell receptor beta chains were read from a single sample in a study of a mutant IDH1 vaccine in newly diagnosed glioma. No antigens are known for them. Method: immunoSEQ multiplex PCR; TCRdb's copy keeps in-frame clones and lacks some. The table shows 25,000 to 30,000 clones, with 89% occurring only once. This specimen was PBMCs, taken from a glioma patient whose treatment included an IDH1 peptide vaccine. Source of these receptors: a man aged 18 to 29 with glioma. CDR3s include the opening cysteine and the closing phenylalanine or tryptophan. Each record gives: D gene, clone size, J gene, V gene, CDR3 protein, CDR3 DNA. D genes are given only for firm matches. Size tells how often a clone was seen (once, few, many) or the class of an expanded clone, and some rows leave it out.

D: TRBD1
size: -
J: TRBJ1-2
V: TRBV15
CDR3: CATSRDRTGSGYTF
DNA: TGTGCCACCAGCAGAGACAGGACAGGGTCTGGCTACACCTTC

D: -
size: -
J: TRBJ2-3
V: TRBV13
CDR3: CASSGRGGTDTQYF
DNA: TGTGCCAGCAGCGGCCGTGGAGGCACAGATACGCAGTATTTT

D: -
size: -
J: TRBJ1-4
V: TRBV4-3
CDR3: CASSQILQGRGEKLFF
DNA: TGCGCCAGCAGCCAAATTCTGCAGGGGAGAGGGGAAAAACTGTTTTTT

D: -
size: -
J: TRBJ2-5
V: TRBV7-2
CDR3: CASSLGGGETQYF
DNA: TGTGCCAGCAGCTTGGGAGGGGGCGAGACCCAGTACTTC

D: -
size: -
J: TRBJ1-6
V: TRBV5-6
CDR3: CASSSNLDTFSYNSPLHF
DNA: TGTGCCAGCAGCTCTAATTTGGACACATTCTCCTATAATTCACCCCTCCACTTT

D: TRBD2
size: -
J: TRBJ2-3
V: TRBV7-2
CDR3: CASSRGGGRFPDTQYF
DNA: TGTGCCAGCAGCCGAGGAGGCGGGAGGTTTCCAGATACGCAGTATTTT

D: -
size: -
J: TRBJ2-3
V: TRBV6-5
CDR3: CASSSFIEDTQYF
DNA: TGTGCCAGCAGTTCCTTTATTGAGGATACGCAGTATTTT

D: TRBD1
size: -
J: TRBJ2-7
V: TRBV4-1
CDR3: CASSQRGGTGHREQYF
DNA: TGCGCCAGCAGCCAACGAGGGGGGACAGGGCACCGCGAGCAGTACTTC

D: -
size: once
J: TRBJ1-6
V: TRBV7-2
CDR3: CASSKPARDSPLHF
DNA: TGTGCCAGCAGCAAGCCCGCCCGGGACTCACCCCTCCACTTT

D: TRBD2
size: once
J: TRBJ2-7
V: TRBV28
CDR3: CASSLIAGGPYEQYF
DNA: TGTGCCAGCAGTTTAATAGCGGGAGGGCCCTACGAGCAGTACTTC

D: TRBD1
size: -
J: TRBJ1-5
V: TRBV27
CDR3: CASSGRGQGQPQHF
DNA: TGTGCCAGCAGCGGCAGGGGGCAGGGTCAGCCCCAGCATTTT

D: -
size: once
J: TRBJ1-5
V: TRBV7-2
CDR3: CASSQGNNQPQHF
DNA: TGTGCCAGCAGCCAAGGGAACAATCAGCCCCAGCATTTT

D: -
size: -
J: TRBJ1-1
V: TRBV19
CDR3: CASSPSYTEAFF
DNA: TGTGCCAGTAGCCCCAGCTACACTGAAGCTTTCTTT

D: -
size: -
J: TRBJ2-6
V: TRBV5-1
CDR3: CASSLGGESGANVLTF
DNA: TGCGCCAGCAGCTTGGGGGGGGAATCTGGGGCCAACGTCCTGACTTTC

D: -
size: -
J: TRBJ2-3
V: TRBV30
CDR3: CAWSVGSPDTQYF
DNA: TGTGCCTGGAGTGTAGGGAGCCCGGATACGCAGTATTTT

D: -
size: once
J: TRBJ2-3
V: TRBV4-3
CDR3: CASSQEATLSQYF
DNA: TGCGCCAGCAGCCAAGAAGCCACACTCTCGCAGTATTTT

D: -
size: once
J: TRBJ2-7
V: TRBV19
CDR3: CASSMAGNEQYF
DNA: TGTGCCAGTAGTATGGCGGGGAACGAGCAGTACTTC

D: -
size: -
J: TRBJ1-3
V: TRBV4-2
CDR3: CASSPWAGLSGNTIYF
DNA: TGTGCCAGCAGCCCTTGGGCGGGACTCTCTGGAAACACCATATATTTT

D: -
size: -
J: TRBJ1-1
V: TRBV4-1
CDR3: CASSQDKGRGTEAFF
DNA: TGCGCCAGCAGCCAAGATAAGGGAAGAGGCACTGAAGCTTTCTTT

D: -
size: -
J: TRBJ2-3
V: TRBV7-8
CDR3: CASSLTTGTTSTDTQYF
DNA: TGTGCCAGCAGCTTAACAACAGGGACTACCAGCACAGATACGCAGTATTTT

D: -
size: medium-sized
J: TRBJ1-1
V: TRBV30
CDR3: CAWSVHGLTEAFF
DNA: TGTGCCTGGAGTGTACACGGTTTAACTGAAGCTTTCTTT

D: -
size: -
J: TRBJ1-2
V: TRBV6-1
CDR3: CASRDRVGASYGYTF
DNA: TGTGCCAGCAGGGATCGCGTCGGGGCTAGCTATGGCTACACCTTC

D: -
size: -
J: TRBJ2-5
V: TRBV18
CDR3: CASSPPGVGVRETQYF
DNA: TGTGCCAGCTCACCACCCGGGGTGGGGGTACGAGAGACCCAGTACTTC

D: TRBD1
size: -
J: TRBJ2-3
V: TRBV5-1
CDR3: CASSLETGGTDTQYF
DNA: TGCGCCAGCAGCTTGGAGACAGGGGGCACAGATACGCAGTATTTT

D: -
size: -
J: TRBJ1-4
V: TRBV6-6
CDR3: CASSYGYEKLFF
DNA: TGTGCCAGCAGTTACGGGTATGAAAAACTGTTTTTT

D: TRBD2
size: -
J: TRBJ2-7
V: TRBV4-1
CDR3: CASSQGPLQREISYEQYF
DNA: TGCGCCAGCAGCCAAGGCCCCCTCCAGCGGGAGATTTCCTACGAGCAGTACTTC

D: TRBD1
size: large
J: TRBJ1-1
V: TRBV4-3
CDR3: CASSQVSTGAEAFF
DNA: TGCGCCAGCAGCCAAGTTTCAACAGGGGCTGAAGCTTTCTTT

D: TRBD1
size: -
J: TRBJ1-1
V: TRBV5-1
CDR3: CASNRGRVEDTEAFF
DNA: TGCGCCAGCAACAGGGGGCGGGTCGAAGACACTGAAGCTTTCTTT

D: TRBD1
size: -
J: TRBJ1-6
V: TRBV27
CDR3: CASSLRGLTNSPLHF
DNA: TGTGCCAGCAGTCTCAGGGGGCTAACTAATTCACCCCTCCACTTT

D: -
size: few
J: TRBJ2-6
V: TRBV27
CDR3: CATYFGANVLTF
DNA: TGTGCCACCTACTTTGGGGCCAACGTCCTGACTTTC

D: -
size: -
J: TRBJ2-4
V: TRBV6-4
CDR3: CASSETIEAKNIQYF
DNA: TGTGCCAGCAGTGAAACAATCGAGGCCAAAAACATTCAGTACTTC

D: -
size: -
J: TRBJ1-4
V: TRBV19
CDR3: CASSIGKGSKLFF
DNA: TGTGCCAGTAGTATAGGCAAGGGGAGCAAACTGTTTTTT

D: TRBD1
size: -
J: TRBJ1-1
V: TRBV27
CDR3: CASSFFKGARRAEAFF
DNA: TGTGCCAGCAGTTTTTTCAAGGGGGCCCGTCGCGCTGAAGCTTTCTTT

D: TRBD1
size: few
J: TRBJ1-1
V: TRBV19
CDR3: CASRGQGGKNTEAFF
DNA: TGTGCCAGTAGGGGACAGGGGGGAAAGAACACTGAAGCTTTCTTT

D: TRBD1
size: -
J: TRBJ2-7
V: TRBV4-3
CDR3: CASSQSATGAYEQYF
DNA: TGCGCCAGCAGCCAGTCCGCGACAGGGGCCTACGAGCAGTACTTC

D: TRBD2
size: -
J: TRBJ2-7
V: TRBV30
CDR3: CAWSAGGVLSSYEQYF
DNA: TGTGCCTGGAGTGCGGGGGGAGTATTGAGCTCCTACGAGCAGTACTTC

D: -
size: -
J: TRBJ2-6
V: TRBV5-1
CDR3: CASSLDVGGANVLTF
DNA: TGCGCCAGCAGCTTGGATGTTGGCGGGGCCAACGTCCTGACTTTC

D: -
size: -
J: TRBJ2-7
V: TRBV13
CDR3: CASSLVHPYEQYF
DNA: TGTGCCAGCAGCTTAGTGCACCCCTACGAGCAGTACTTC

D: -
size: -
J: TRBJ1-1
V: TRBV7-9
CDR3: CASSRSNEAFF
DNA: TGTGCCAGCAGCCGATCTAATGAAGCTTTCTTT

D: -
size: -
J: TRBJ2-3
V: TRBV14
CDR3: CASSQLQGGSTDTQYF
DNA: TGTGCCAGCAGCCAACTCCAGGGTGGAAGCACAGATACGCAGTATTTT

D: -
size: -
J: TRBJ2-7
V: TRBV30
CDR3: CAWSEGSDYEQYF
DNA: TGTGCCTGGAGTGAGGGCAGCGACTACGAGCAGTACTTC

D: -
size: -
J: TRBJ1-5
V: TRBV19
CDR3: CASTSRGEAQHF
DNA: TGTGCCAGTACCTCTCGGGGTGAAGCCCAGCATTTT